This TCR beta chain appears in the sequencing data of a study of blood T cell repertoires in COVID-19 (dated by TCRdb to between 2020 and 2021). In terms of the full investigation: The collaborator samples originated in the United States, Italy and Spain and spanned the acute and convalescent phases of COVID-19. Deeply sampled blood TCRbeta repertoires from subjects exposed to, actively infected with, or recovered from COVID-19 were included in the dataset. The material from the prospective study consisted of cDNA or gDNA derived from T cells, B-cell-depleted T cells, or PBMCs. Where available, HLA class I and class II types were obtained from metadata supplied by the sample provider rather than from assay-based typing. The samples were drawn from the first 160 participants of the ongoing ImmuneRACE study and from about 1,200 subjects provided by 6 global collaborators. The sample metadata nearly always contained a de-identified subject ID, COVID-19 status, age in years and sex. The repertoires were made available in a free public database intended to serve as a resource for research on the immune response to SARS-CoV-2. Points the paper makes about the study in general: Clinical and demographic metadata were provided uncurated, with the amount varying by source and participant.

In the prospective study, participants were roughly 18 to 89 years old, resided in 25 or so geographic areas of the United States, and were enrolled through a virtual design. To assign participants to cohorts, the prospective study relied on clinical history that participants themselves reported in a screening survey and a study questionnaire. A participant counted as exposed if, within 2 weeks of entering the study, that participant had been in contact with someone who had a PCR-confirmed or clinician-diagnosed COVID-19 case. Each participant in the prospective study had whole blood, serum and a nasopharyngeal or oropharyngeal swab collected by mobile phlebotomists. Prospective study participants could optionally give additional blood draws and questionnaires over an approximately two-month period. Before DNA extraction, prospective study blood samples were shipped either frozen or at room temperature.

TCRbeta CDR3 regions were amplified from genomic DNA using the immunoSEQ Assay, a bias-controlled multiplex PCR. The authors processed their data as follows. Nucleated cell counts per sample were estimated from amplification of reference gene primers within the assay. To quantify the absolute abundance of each unique TCRbeta CDR3 rearrangement, sequence reads were collapsed and filtered. For each sample, productive Simpson clonality was calculated as the square root of Simpson's diversity index over productive rearrangements. Here the immuneACCESS table is served through TCRdb, limited to in-frame sequences with V and J called. Missing clones are a known gap in these copies; in checked studies unresolved V genes cover under half, and the rest lacks a known reason. V, J and clone size were drawn from that table, and D and trimming were deduced from the DNA. The sample table holds 300,000 to 350,000 clones, of which 88% were seen once. Of the sample, over 0.9% is held by the ten largest clones.

Comment on this clone: Its antigen specificity is not known. The input lacks base qualities; no much larger clone sits a single base away.

Including cysteine and phenylalanine, the CDR3 has 12 amino acids. Solely the CDR3 DNA is kept, with 36 bases framed from the first base. The germline V gene supplies CDR1 KGHSH and CDR2 LQKENI. Trimming accounts for 0 bases at V and 9 bases at J, while the number of junction bases matched to no gene is 1. The chain joins TRBV18 to TRBJ2-7; TRBD1 fits 8 bases in the junction. This receptor was identified in a woman in her thirties who had been exposed to COVID-19. Material for sequencing was PBMCs or T cells enriched from blood (not recorded which). The CDR3 region reads CASSPPDRGQYF. The DNA reads TGTGCCAGCTCACCACCCGACAGGGGGCAGTACTTC.